One sample yielded the 25 T cell receptor beta chains listed below, sequenced in a study of cytomegalovirus exposure and HLA in healthy donors. PCR employed 60 Vbeta and 13 Jbeta primers. Profiled with immunoSEQ multiplex PCR; TCRdb holds only in-frame clones, not every one. This sample has about 98,000 clones, with 74% found just once. Sequencing was performed on PBMCs. These receptors originate from a male donor in good health and CMV-seronegative.

J is TRBJ2-2 and V is TRBV18, with TRBD1 matching 8 bases. J was trimmed by 7 bases and V by 6 bases; bases with no gene match: 7. The length of the CDR3 is 14 residues. The germline CDR1 and CDR2 sequences are KGHSH and LQKENI. The CDR3 loop is CASSGQGMSGELFF. The CDR3 nucleotides are TGTGCCAGCTCCGGACAGGGTATGAGCGGGGAGCTGTTTTTT.

V is TRBV10-3 and J is TRBJ1-1; D perhaps matches TRBD1 (6 bases). Trimming stripped 0 bases from V and 0 bases from J, with 11 bases between. The CDR3 covers 16 residues. Germline V gene lookup returns CDR1 ENHRY and CDR2 SYGVKD. Here the CDR3 reads CAISESRGGMNTEAFF. In DNA, the CDR3 is TGTGCCATCAGTGAGTCGAGGGGGGGGATGAACACTGAAGCTTTCTTT.

As to this clone: Distinct nucleotide sequences in the sample also encode this CDR3. The chain carries TRBV5-1 and TRBJ2-3; 9 bases are shared with TRBD1. Germline V gives CDR1 SGHRS, CDR2 YFSETQ. Losses at the gene ends were 4 bases for V and 1 base for J; bases not matched to a gene: 4. The CDR3 has 15 residues. CDR3 nucleotides: TGCGCCAGCAGCCTAACAGGGGGCGGCACAGATACGCAGTATTTT. This encodes CASSLTGGGTDTQYF. The full variable domain, its missing parts supplied by reference TRBV5-1 and TRBJ2-3, is KAGVTQTPRYLIKTRGQQVTLSCSPISGHRSVSWYQQTPGQGLQFLFEYFSETQRNKGNFPGRFSGRQFSNSRSEMNVSTLELGDSALYLCASSLTGGGTDTQYFGPGTRLTVL.

V gene TRBV6-1 combines with J gene TRBJ2-7, with D maybe TRBD1 (6 bases). Trimming removed 4 bases at V and 0 bases at J, with 16 bases between. There are 16 residues in the CDR3. CDR1 and CDR2 (germline): MNHNS, SASEGT. CDR3 amino acids: CASSGARGLDSYEQYF. CDR3 DNA sequence: TGTGCCAGCAGTGGCGCCAGGGGCCTCGACTCCTACGAGCAGTACTTC.

The chain uses TRBV27 and TRBJ2-7, with no clear D. Germline CDR1 reads MNHEY; CDR2 reads SMNVEV (reference sequence). CDR3 size: 13 residues. Trimming pared 5 bases from V and 3 bases from J, leaving 11 bases between. Here the CDR3 reads CASSPYNVYEQYF. The CDR3 DNA sequence: TGTGCCAGCAGTCCATACAATGTCTACGAGCAGTACTTC.

The chain links TRBV19 to TRBJ1-5, with a weak D call TRBD1 (5 bases). Germline loops: CDR1 LNHDA, CDR2 SQIVND (reference sequence). The CDR3 has 14 amino acids. Trimming shortened V by 6 bases and J by 6 bases, and 15 bases separated the two germline ends. This chain's CDR3 is CASSGGQGSQPQHF. In DNA, the CDR3 is TGTGCCAGTAGCGGAGGGCAGGGTAGTCAGCCCCAGCATTTT.

This sequence joins TRBV18 and TRBJ1-2, with 10 bases matching TRBD1. V lost 3 bases and J lost 3; bases outside the gene matches: 4. This CDR3 spans 15 amino acids. Germline CDR1 reads KGHSH; CDR2 reads LQKENI. In nucleotides, the CDR3 is TGTGCCAGCTCACCTCGGGACAGGGGAGACTATGGCTACACCTTC. Translation: CASSPRDRGDYGYTF.

In this sample, this clone turned up a few times. The chain couples TRBV5-1 to TRBJ2-7, with D maybe TRBD1 (6 bases). Trimming shortened V by 4 bases and J by 2 bases, and 16 bases separated the two germline ends. CDR3 length: 15 residues. Germline CDR1 is SGHRS and CDR2 is YFSETQ. The CDR3 here is CASSPGVNRPYEQYF. CDR3 DNA sequence: TGCGCCAGCAGCCCAGGGGTTAACAGGCCCTACGAGCAGTACTTC.

The chain combines TRBV28 with TRBJ2-1; D is undetermined. CDR1 is MDHEN, CDR2 SYDVKM, per germline. The CDR3 loop spans 16 amino acids. The V end was cut by 5 bases, the J end by 5 bases, with 19 bases between. For the CDR3, the DNA is TGTGCCAGCAGTCGCTCCGGCCCCTCAACTAACAATGAGCAGTTCTTC. Encoded protein: CASSRSGPSTNNEQFF.

Notes on this clone: The germline gene is not matched at one end of the junction; a read error may be the cause. The V call is TRBV15, the J call TRBJ2-1; no firm D call. The CDR3 has 13 residues. Germline CDR1 is LNHNV and CDR2 is YYDKDF (reference sequence). The DNA for the CDR3 is TGTACCACCAGCAGAGCAGATATCAATGAGCAGTTCTTC. Translating it yields CTTSRADINEQFF.

This clone was detected a few times. The chain recombines TRBV27 with TRBJ1-1; perhaps TRBD1 as D (6 bases). The V gene's germline CDR1 is MNHEY and CDR2 SMNVEV (reference sequence). CDR3 size: 14 residues. V shed 5 bases and J shed 4 bases, with 14 bases lying between them. CDR3 bases: TGTGCCAGCAGTGTCCCAGGGGACCGCACTGAAGCTTTCTTT. Its protein is CASSVPGDRTEAFF.

V and J are TRBV10-3 and TRBJ2-1; TRBD1 matches at 8 bases. In germline, CDR1 is ENHRY, CDR2 SYGVKD. The CDR3 runs to 14 residues. V lost 5 bases, J lost 3 bases, and 3 bases stayed unmatched. DNA for the CDR3: TGTGCCATCAGTCGTACAGGGGGCTACAATGAGCAGTTCTTC. Translated: CAISRTGGYNEQFF.

This chain connects TRBV7-9 to TRBJ2-7; 8 nucleotides line up with TRBD1. Looked up from germline, CDR1 is SEHNR and CDR2 is FQNEAQ (reference sequence). This CDR3 is built from 15 residues. The trim removed 5 bases at V and 2 bases at J, leaving 8 bases unmatched. The CDR3 nucleotides are TGTGCCAGCAGCCGGACGACAGGGGACCCCTACGAGCAGTACTTC. Its protein product is CASSRTTGDPYEQYF.

The rearrangement links TRBV27 to TRBJ1-4; D gene uncertain. This CDR3 comprises 15 residues. Germline V CDR1 and CDR2: MNHEY, SMNVEV (reference sequence). V lost 1 base and J 4 bases, leaving 10 bases between the germline ends. The CDR3 bases are TGTGCCAGCAGTTTATTGGCCCGTAATAATGAAAAACTGTTTTTT. Residues: CASSLLARNNEKLFF.

The chain carries TRBV2 and TRBJ1-2; TRBD1 agrees at 10 bases. Per germline, CDR1 SNHLY and CDR2 FYNNEI. The CDR3 runs to 13 residues. With 7 bases clipped from V and 8 bases from J, the junction kept 7 bases outside the gene matches. The DNA for the CDR3 is TGTGCCAGCACCGGGACAGGGGTGGTGGGCTACACCTTC. It encodes CASTGTGVVGYTF. The whole variable domain, filled in from reference TRBV2 and TRBJ1-2, reads EPEVTQTPSHQVTQMGQEVILRCVPISNHLYFYWYRQILGQKVEFLVSFYNNEISEKSEIFDDQFSVERPDGSNFTLKIRSTKLEDSAMYFCASTGTGVVGYTFGSGTRLTVV.

The chain joins TRBV9 to TRBJ2-7; D might be TRBD2 (6 bases). Germline V CDR1 and CDR2: SGDLS, YYNGEE. The CDR3 sequence is 15 residues long. The V gene lost 0 bases and the J gene lost 2 bases, with 12 bases spanning the gap. The CDR3 sequence: CASSVAGSGAYEQYF. For the CDR3, the DNA is TGTGCCAGCAGCGTAGCGGGTAGCGGTGCCTACGAGCAGTACTTC.

The chain links TRBV13 to TRBJ2-5; 10 nucleotides match TRBD1. Judging by the DNA end, TRBJ2-7 fits better; the J call may be wrong. Germline CDR1 reads PRHDT; CDR2 reads FYEKMQ (reference sequence). The CDR3 loop spans 14 amino acids. The CDR3 here is CASSTRDRGHEQYF. CDR3 nucleotide sequence: TGTGCCAGCAGCACCCGGGACAGGGGTCACGAGCAGTACTTC.

The chain employs TRBV28 and TRBJ2-2, with 9 bases aligning to TRBD2. Unmatched junction bases numbered 7, after V lost 6 bases and J lost 5 bases. CDR3 length: 15 amino acids. Germline CDR1 is MDHEN and CDR2 is SYDVKM. The CDR3 region is CASSPLAGLTGELFF. The CDR3 nucleotides read TGTGCCAGCAGCCCCCTAGCGGGACTAACCGGGGAGCTGTTTTTT.

This clone came up a few times. This chain connects TRBV29-1 to TRBJ2-7; 8 nucleotides agree with TRBD2. Germline V lookup: CDR1 SQVTM, CDR2 ANQGSEA. This CDR3 is built from 13 residues. Trimming removed 3 bases from V and 3 bases from J; junction bases left unmatched: 4. CDR3 coding DNA: TGCAGCGTTGATGCCGGGAGGGGCTACGAGCAGTACTTC. Encoded protein: CSVDAGRGYEQYF.

The gene calls are TRBV11-3 and TRBJ2-3; 9 positions match TRBD2. The CDR3 is 14 amino acids. Losses at the gene ends were 6 bases for V and 3 bases for J; bases not matched to a gene: 4. Germline lookup yields CDR1 SGHNT and CDR2 YENEEA. CDR3: CASRGGRVTDTQYF. Here the CDR3 DNA reads TGTGCCAGCAGGGGCGGGAGGGTGACAGATACGCAGTATTTT.

This clone showed up just a few times. The chain has TRBV19 and TRBJ2-3; D ambiguous. V was shortened by 1 base and J by 2 bases, with 10 bases between the two germline ends. Germline V gives CDR1 LNHDA, CDR2 SQIVND (reference sequence). This CDR3 is built from 15 residues. The CDR3 DNA reads as TGTGCCAGTAGTATAGGGCAGGCGAACACAGATACGCAGTATTTT. This gives the protein CASSIGQANTDTQYF.

This chain links TRBV7-3 with TRBJ2-1, with D uncertain. The V gene's germline CDR1 is SGHTA and CDR2 FQGTGA. The V and J ends lost 3 bases and 5 bases respectively, with 8 bases between them. The CDR3 covers 13 residues. The CDR3 spells CASSFYGDNEQFF. The CDR3 nucleotides are TGTGCCAGCAGCTTTTACGGAGACAATGAGCAGTTCTTC.

The CDR3 loop reads CASSQQGAWGGELFF. In DNA, the CDR3 is TGTGCCAGCAGTCAACAGGGGGCATGGGGCGGGGAGCTGTTTTTT. V and J are TRBV2 and TRBJ2-2, with 9 bases that match TRBD1. The V segment lost 5 bases and the J segment 7 bases; nucleotides outside the gene matches: 8. The CDR3 is made up of 15 amino acids. CDR1 and CDR2 (germline): SNHLY, FYNNEI.

Only one count was recorded for this clone. CDR3 nucleotides: TGTGCCAGCAGCTTAGGAGGGGGCGCGGATACGCAGTATTTT. Translation gives CASSLGGGADTQYF. V gene TRBV7-2 combines with J gene TRBJ2-3, with 7 bases that match TRBD1. V trimming: 1 base; J trimming: 6 bases; junction bases outside the gene matches: 4. Germline loops: CDR1 SGHTA, CDR2 FQGNSA. The CDR3 runs to 14 residues.

This clone was observed a handful of times. The chain joins TRBV4-3 to TRBJ2-1, with 8 positions matching TRBD2. Germline-derived CDR1 and CDR2 are LGHNA and YSLEER. The V segment lost 2 bases and the J segment 5 bases; nucleotides outside the gene matches: 8. CDR3 length equals 16 residues. DNA for the CDR3: TGCGCCAGCAGCCAACCAGCGGGAGCGACAGACAATGAGCAGTTCTTC. Protein sequence: CASSQPAGATDNEQFF.